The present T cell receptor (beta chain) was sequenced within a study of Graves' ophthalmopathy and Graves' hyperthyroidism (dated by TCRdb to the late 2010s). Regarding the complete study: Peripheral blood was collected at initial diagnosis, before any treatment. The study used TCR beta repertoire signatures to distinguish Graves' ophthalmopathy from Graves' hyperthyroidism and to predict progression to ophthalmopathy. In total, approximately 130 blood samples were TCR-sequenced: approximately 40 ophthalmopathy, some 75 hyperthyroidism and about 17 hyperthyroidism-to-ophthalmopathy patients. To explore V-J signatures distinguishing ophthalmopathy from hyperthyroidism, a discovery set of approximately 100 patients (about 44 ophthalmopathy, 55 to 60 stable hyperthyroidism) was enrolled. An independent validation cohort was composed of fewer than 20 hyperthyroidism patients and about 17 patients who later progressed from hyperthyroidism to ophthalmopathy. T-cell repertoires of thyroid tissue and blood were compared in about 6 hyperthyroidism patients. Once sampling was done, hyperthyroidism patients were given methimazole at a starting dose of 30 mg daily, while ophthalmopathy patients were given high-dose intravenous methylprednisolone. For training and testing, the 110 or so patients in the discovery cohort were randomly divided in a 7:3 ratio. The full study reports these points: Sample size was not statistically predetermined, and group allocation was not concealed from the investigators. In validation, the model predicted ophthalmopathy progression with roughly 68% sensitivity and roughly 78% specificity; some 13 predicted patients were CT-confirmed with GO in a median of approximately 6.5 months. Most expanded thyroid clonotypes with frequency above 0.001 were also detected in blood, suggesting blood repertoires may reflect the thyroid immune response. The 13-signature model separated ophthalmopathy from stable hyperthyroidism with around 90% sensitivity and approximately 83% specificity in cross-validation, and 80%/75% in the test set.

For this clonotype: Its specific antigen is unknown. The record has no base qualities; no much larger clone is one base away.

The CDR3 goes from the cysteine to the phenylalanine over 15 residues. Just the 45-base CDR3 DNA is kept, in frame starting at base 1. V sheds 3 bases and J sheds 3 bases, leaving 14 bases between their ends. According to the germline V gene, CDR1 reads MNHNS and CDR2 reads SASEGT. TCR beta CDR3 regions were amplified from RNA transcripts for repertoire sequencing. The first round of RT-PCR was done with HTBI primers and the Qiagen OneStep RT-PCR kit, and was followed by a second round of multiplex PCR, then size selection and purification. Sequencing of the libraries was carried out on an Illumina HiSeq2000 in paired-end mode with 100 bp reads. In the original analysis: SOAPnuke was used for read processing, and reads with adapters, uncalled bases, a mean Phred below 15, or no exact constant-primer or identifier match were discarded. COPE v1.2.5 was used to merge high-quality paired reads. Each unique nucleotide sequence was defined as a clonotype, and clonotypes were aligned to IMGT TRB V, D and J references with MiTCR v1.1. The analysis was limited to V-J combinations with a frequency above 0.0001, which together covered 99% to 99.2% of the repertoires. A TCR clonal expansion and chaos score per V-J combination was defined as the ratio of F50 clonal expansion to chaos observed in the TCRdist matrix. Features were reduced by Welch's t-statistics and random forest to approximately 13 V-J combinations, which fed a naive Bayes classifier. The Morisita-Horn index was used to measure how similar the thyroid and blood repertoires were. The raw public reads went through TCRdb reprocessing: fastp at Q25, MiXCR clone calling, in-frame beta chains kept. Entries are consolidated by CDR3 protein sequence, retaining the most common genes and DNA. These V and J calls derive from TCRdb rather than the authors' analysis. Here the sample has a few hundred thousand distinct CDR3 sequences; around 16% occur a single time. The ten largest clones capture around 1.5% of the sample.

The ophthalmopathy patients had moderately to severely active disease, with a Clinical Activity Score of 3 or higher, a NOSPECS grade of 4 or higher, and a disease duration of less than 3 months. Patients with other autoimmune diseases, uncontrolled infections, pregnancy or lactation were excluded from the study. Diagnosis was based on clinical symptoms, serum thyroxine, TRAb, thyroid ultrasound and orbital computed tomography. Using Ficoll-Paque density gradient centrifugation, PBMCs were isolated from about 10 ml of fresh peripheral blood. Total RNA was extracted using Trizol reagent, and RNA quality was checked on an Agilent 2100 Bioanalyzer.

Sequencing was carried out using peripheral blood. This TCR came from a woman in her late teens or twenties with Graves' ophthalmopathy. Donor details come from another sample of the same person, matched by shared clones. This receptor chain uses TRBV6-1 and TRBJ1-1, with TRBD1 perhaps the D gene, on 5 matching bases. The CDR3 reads CASSEWDRGYTEAFF. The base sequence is TGTGCCAGCAGTGAGTGGGACCGCGGGTACACTGAAGCTTTCTTT.